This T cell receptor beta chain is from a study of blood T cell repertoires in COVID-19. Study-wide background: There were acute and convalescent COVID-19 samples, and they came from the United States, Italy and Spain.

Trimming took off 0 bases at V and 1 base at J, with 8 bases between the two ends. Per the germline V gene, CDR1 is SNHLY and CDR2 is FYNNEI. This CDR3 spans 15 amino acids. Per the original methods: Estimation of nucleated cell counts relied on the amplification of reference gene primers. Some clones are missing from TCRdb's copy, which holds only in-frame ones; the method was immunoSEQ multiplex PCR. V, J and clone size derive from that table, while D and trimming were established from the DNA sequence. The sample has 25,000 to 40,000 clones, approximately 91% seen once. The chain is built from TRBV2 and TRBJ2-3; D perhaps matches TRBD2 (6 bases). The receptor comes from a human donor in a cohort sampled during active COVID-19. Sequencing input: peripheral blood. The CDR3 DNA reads TGTGCCAGCAGTGAAGCGGTAGCGGGCACAGATACGCAGTATTTT. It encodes CASSEAVAGTDTQYF.